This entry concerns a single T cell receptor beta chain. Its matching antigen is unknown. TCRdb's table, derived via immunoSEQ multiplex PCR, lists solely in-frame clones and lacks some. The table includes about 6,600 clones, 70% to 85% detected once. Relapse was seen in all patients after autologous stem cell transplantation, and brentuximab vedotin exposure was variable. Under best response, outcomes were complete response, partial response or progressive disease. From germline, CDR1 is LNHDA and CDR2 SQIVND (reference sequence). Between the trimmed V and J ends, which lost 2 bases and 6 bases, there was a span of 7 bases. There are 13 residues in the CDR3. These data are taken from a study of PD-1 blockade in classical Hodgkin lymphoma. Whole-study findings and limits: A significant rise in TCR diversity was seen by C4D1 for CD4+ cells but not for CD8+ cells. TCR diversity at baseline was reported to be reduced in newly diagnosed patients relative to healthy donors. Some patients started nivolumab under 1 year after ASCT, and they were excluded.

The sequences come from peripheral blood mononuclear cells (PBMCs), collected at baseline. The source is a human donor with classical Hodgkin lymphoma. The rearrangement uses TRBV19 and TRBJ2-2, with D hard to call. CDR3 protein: CASSIMAPGELFF. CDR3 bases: TGTGCCAGTAGTATAATGGCCCCCGGGGAGCTGTTTTTT.